Reported below is one T cell receptor (beta chain). Some 40,000 genome equivalents of blood DNA were amplified for TRB. The sample is drawn from a study of T cell clusters in autoimmune cytopenias. Overall study context: Healthy control donors averaged approximately 56 years of age, with a median of roughly 62 years.

The CDR3 spans 15 residues. TRB was amplified by touch-down multiplex PCR, primer pools A and B combined. Reprocessing the multiplex PCR reads, TCRdb reports a single entry for every CDR3 protein and omits DNA. This repertoire includes around 10,000 distinct CDR3 sequences. These records were also assigned to another study, of T cell repertoires in aging, cancer and after chemotherapy. That source reports: Clear clonal overlap appeared across healthy donor samples taken over several months to years.

The chain uses TRBV12-3 or TRBV12-4 and TRBJ1-5; checking the TCRdb D call of TRBD1 is not possible without DNA. Sequencing used peripheral blood. The receptor's source is a human donor in good health. The CDR3: CASSRTGRSNQPQHF.